This TCR beta chain came from a study of shared clonotypes between healthy human individuals (dated by TCRdb to between 2020 and 2021). Describing the broader study: The cohort comprised a couple of women and a few men aged 18 to 49 years. Different laboratories and diverse techniques were used to prepare libraries and sequence TCR repertoires, to increase sequencing depth and limit assay-specific biases. Per donor, three plates each were used for CD4 naive and CD4 memory, two for CD8 naive, and one for CD8 memory. The study deeply sequenced blood TCR repertoires of about five healthy adults to estimate repertoire size and the extent of clonotype sharing between individuals. Between about 0.9 and 10 billion PBMCs per donor were obtained by leukapheresis.

The CDR3, from cysteine to phenylalanine, totals 13 residues. Left in the record is the CDR3 DNA by itself, 39 bases read in frame from the first base. Trimming takes 1 base from V and 6 bases from J, and the germline ends sit 4 bases apart. In the germline V gene, CDR1 corresponds to MDHEN and CDR2 to SYDVKM. CD8 naive samples consisted of CD45RO-negative cells that were positively selected for CCR7, yielding a CD45RA+CCR7+ population without TemRA cells. Donors were healthy HIV-negative adults with no recently reported acute infections or vaccinations. Every donor was a Caucasian adult living in Nashville, Tennessee, USA. Blood was collected by leukapheresis, and PBMCs were isolated by Ficoll-Histopaque density gradient centrifugation and then cryopreserved in liquid nitrogen vapor phase. Analytical flow cytometry was used to check the purity and quantity of every magnetically sorted T cell population. Genomic DNA was isolated from every sorted fraction and measured by UV absorbance on a Nanodrop 2000c.

TCR CDR3 regions were amplified from genomic DNA by multiplex PCR using the deep immunoSEQ assay. Extracted genomic DNA from each cell subset was spread evenly across all wells of several immunoSEQ 96-well plates, with each plate serving as a replicate. For sorted subsets, around 200 ng genomic DNA, equal to some 30,000 T cell genomes, was loaded into each replicate PCR. The purified libraries were quantified using a Qubit 3.0 fluorometer, sized with a Bioanalyzer 2100, and then quantified again using the KAPA Library Quantification kit. Each immunoSEQ 96-well plate was sequenced on its own single-read 150-cycle Illumina NextSeq 550 flow cell. Processing in the source paper ran as follows. Because the immunoSEQ output included only junctional sequences and no quality scores, the filtering could not be the same as the filtering used for full-length reads. Sequences were annotated with PyIR, a Python wrapper for IgBLAST v1.9, using IMGT germline references to assign V/J genes and CDR3. Reads with weak V/J assignments (E-value above 1e-6), missing CDR3, stop codons, out-of-frame junctions, or ambiguous translated residues were removed. V3J clonotypes were defined as sequences sharing the same inferred V gene, J gene, and CDR3 amino acid sequence. Percentage overlap between repertoires was computed as shared unique clonotypes divided by the size of the smaller repertoire. Three approaches were used to assess repertoire richness: RTK rarefaction, the Chao1 estimator, and Recon v2.1 estimates of unobserved clonotypes. For all TCRbeta clonotypes obtained by the gDNA method from several donors, generation probabilities were computed with OLGA. Held by TCRdb, this immuneACCESS table contains in-frame sequences only and omits some clones. Under half of the omission traces to an unresolved V gene where checked; the cause of the rest is unknown. V, J and clone size reflect that table, while D and trimming were determined from the DNA. The sample profile shows around 1,900,000 clones; 93% of them were found once. The top ten hold less than 2% of the sample.

Points on this clone: No antigen is known for it. Base qualities are missing; no much larger clone stands one base away. This sample includes further DNA sequences coding for the same CDR3.

General study outcomes and caveats: Sharing across a few donors was observed for approximately 4.6% of naive CD4, over 3% of naive CD8, 2.3% of memory CD4, and around 0.42% of memory CD8 clonotypes. Sampling was restricted to blood, and TCR repertoires in tissue are likely to differ from TCR repertoires in blood. Because the study included only a small number of donors, the genetic and exposure-history diversity represented was limited. Even with the large sequencing depth, rarefaction of the sorted-subset datasets indicated that sequencing was incomplete. Naive subsets generally had larger estimated clonotype richness than memory subsets did. Based on pairwise subsampling, the degree of clonotype sharing among donors was expected to be affected by sequencing depth. Clonotypes shared by all four sorted-subset donors showed higher generation probabilities than non-shared clonotypes.

This clonotype originated in a man in his late teens or twenties in good health. Some clones in this sample may be carry-over from other donors' samples. Sequencing was carried out using naive CD8+ T cells from PBMCs. The cell subset or site label corresponds to: CD45RA+CCR7+. Recombination joined TRBV28 with TRBJ1-6; the D gene cannot be resolved reliably. The encoded CDR3 is CASSLSGNSPLHF. DNA sequence: TGTGCCAGCAGTTTATCGGGTAATTCACCCCTCCACTTT.